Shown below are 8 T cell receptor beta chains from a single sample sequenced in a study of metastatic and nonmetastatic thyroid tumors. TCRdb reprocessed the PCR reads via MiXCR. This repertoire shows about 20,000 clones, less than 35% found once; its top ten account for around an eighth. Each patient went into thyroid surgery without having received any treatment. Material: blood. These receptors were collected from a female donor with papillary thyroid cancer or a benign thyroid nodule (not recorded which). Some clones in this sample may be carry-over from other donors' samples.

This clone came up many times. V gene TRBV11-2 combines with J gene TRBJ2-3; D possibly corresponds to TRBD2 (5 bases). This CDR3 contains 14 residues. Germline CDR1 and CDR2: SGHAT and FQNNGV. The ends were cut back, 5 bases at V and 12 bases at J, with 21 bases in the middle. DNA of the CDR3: TGTGCCAGCAGCCGATCCCATGGAACGGAGGACCAGTATTTT. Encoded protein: CASSRSHGTEDQYF.

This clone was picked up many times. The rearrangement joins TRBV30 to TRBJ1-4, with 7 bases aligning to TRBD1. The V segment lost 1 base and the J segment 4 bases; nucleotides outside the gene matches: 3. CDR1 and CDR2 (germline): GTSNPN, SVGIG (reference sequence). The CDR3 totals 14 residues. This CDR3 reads CAWSEGALNEKLFF. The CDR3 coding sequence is TGTGCCTGGAGTGAGGGGGCCCTTAATGAAAAACTGTTTTTT.

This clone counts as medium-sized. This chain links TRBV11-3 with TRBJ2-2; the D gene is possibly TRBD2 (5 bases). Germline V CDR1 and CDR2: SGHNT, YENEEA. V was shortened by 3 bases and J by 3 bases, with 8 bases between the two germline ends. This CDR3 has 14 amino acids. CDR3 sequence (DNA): TGTGCCAGCAGCTTGAGGGTTGACACCGGGGAGCTGTTTTTT. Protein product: CASSLRVDTGELFF.

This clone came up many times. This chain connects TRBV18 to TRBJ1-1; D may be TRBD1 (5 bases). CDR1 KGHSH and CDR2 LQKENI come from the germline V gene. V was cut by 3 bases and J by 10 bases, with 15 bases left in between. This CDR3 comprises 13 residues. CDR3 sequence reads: CASSPASGVGAFF. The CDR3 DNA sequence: TGTGCCAGCTCACCGGCCTCGGGGGTGGGAGCTTTCTTT.

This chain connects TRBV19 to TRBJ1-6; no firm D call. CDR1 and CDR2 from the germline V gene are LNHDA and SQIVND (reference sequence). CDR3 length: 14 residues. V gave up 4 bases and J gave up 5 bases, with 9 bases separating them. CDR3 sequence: CASSNTANNSPLHF. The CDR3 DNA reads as TGTGCCAGTAGTAATACCGCCAATAATTCACCCCTCCACTTT. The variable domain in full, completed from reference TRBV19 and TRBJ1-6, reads DGGITQSPKYLFRKEGQNVTLSCEQNLNHDAMYWYRQDPGQGLRLIYYSQIVNDFQKGDIAEGYSVSREKKESFPLTVTSAQKNPTAFYLCASSNTANNSPLHFGNGTRLTVT.

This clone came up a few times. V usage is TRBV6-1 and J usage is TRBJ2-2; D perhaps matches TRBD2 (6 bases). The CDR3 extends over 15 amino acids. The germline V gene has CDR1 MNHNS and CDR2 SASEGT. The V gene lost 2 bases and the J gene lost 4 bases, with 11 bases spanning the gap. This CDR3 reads CASSEREDSTGELFF. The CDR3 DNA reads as TGTGCCAGCAGTGAAAGGGAGGATAGCACCGGGGAGCTGTTTTTT.

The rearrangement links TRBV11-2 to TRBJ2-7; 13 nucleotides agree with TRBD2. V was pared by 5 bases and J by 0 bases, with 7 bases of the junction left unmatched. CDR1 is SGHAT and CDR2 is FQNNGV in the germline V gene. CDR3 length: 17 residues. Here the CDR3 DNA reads TGTGCCAGCAGCCAGGGACTAGCGGGATTAACCTCCTACGAGCAGTACTTC. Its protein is CASSQGLAGLTSYEQYF. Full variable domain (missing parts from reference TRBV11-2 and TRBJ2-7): EAGVAQSPRYKIIEKRQSVAFWCNPISGHATLYWYQQILGQGPKLLIQFQNNGVVDDSQLPKDRFSAERLKGVDSTLKIQPAKLEDSAVYLCASSQGLAGLTSYEQYFGPGTRLTVT.

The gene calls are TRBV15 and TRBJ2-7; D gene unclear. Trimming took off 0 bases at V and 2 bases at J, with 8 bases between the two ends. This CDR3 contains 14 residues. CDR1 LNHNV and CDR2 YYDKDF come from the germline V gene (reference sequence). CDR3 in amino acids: CATSRDPATYEQYF. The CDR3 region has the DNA TGTGCCACCAGCAGAGATCCCGCGACCTACGAGCAGTACTTC.